This T cell receptor (beta chain) came from a study of Tregs in tolerant kidney transplant recipients. General observations from the study: Donor-specific Treg expansion exceeded global Treg expansion in tolerant patients, suggesting antigen drive. Activated donor B cell expansion appeared to reveal the most relevant donor-specific TCRbeta repertoire.

This clone was picked up one time. Its antigen is not identified. Here immunoSEQ multiplex PCR was the method, and the copy in TCRdb shows in-frame clones only, minus some. This sample has about 81,000 clones; around nine tenths occur once, and the top ten carry roughly 1.6%. Recipients received nonmyeloablative bone marrow transplants from related graft donors, with transient mixed chimerism. Unstimulated Tregs (CD4+CD25+CD127-) and CD4+CD25- non-Tregs were sorted from PBMCs. J gave up 3 bases and V 4 bases, and 8 bases lay outside the gene matches. This CDR3 region has 15 residues. Germline V gene lookup returns CDR1 SGHTA and CDR2 FQGNSA.

This rearrangement joins TRBV7-2 to TRBJ2-7; the match to TRBD2 covers 8 bases. Sequenced here: CD4+ T cells from blood (PBMCs), sampled 24 months after the transplant. The source is a human patient who received a combined kidney and bone marrow transplant. Some T cells may be the graft donor's. CDR3 sequence (DNA): TGTGCCAGCAGCTCTAAAGCTAGCGGGTACTACGAGCAGTACTTC. Translating it yields CASSSKASGYYEQYF.